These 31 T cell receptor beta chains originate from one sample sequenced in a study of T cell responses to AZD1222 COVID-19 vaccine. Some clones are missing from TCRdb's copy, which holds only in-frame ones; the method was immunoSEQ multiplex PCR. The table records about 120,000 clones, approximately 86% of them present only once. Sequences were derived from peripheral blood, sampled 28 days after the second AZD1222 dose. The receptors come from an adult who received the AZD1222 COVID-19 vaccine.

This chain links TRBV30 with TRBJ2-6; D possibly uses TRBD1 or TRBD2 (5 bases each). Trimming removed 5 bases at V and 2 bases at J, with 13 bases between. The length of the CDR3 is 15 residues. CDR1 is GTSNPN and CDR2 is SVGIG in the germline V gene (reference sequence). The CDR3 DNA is TGTGCCTGGCTCCGGGACGGCGCTGGGGCCAACGTCCTGACTTTC. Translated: CAWLRDGAGANVLTF.

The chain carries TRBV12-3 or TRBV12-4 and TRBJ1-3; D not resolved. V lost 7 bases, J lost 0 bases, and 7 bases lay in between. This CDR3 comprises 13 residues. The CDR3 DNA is TGTGCCAGCATCCCCAGCTCTGGAAACACCATATATTTT. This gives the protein CASIPSSGNTIYF.

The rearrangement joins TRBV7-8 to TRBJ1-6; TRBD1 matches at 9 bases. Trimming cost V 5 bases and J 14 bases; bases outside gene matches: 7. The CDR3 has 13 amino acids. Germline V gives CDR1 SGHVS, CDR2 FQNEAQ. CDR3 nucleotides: TGTGCCAGCAGCAACCGGGACAGGGCCACCCTCCACTTT. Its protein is CASSNRDRATLHF.

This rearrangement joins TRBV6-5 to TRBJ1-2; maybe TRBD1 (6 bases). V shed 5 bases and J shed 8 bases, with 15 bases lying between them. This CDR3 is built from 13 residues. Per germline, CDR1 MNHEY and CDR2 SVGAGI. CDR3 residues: CASSRDRRGGYTF. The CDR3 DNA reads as TGTGCCAGCAGTCGTGACAGGCGGGGCGGCTACACCTTC.

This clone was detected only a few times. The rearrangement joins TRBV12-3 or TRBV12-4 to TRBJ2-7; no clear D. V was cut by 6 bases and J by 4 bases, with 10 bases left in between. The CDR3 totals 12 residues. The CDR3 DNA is TGTGCCAGCAGCCCCAACTTTTACGAGCAGTACTTC. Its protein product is CASSPNFYEQYF.

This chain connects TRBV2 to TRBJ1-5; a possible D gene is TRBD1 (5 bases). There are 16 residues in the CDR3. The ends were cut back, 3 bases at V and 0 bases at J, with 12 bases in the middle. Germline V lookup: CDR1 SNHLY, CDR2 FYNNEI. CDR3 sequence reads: CASSDQQAVSNQPQHF. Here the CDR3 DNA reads TGTGCCAGCAGTGATCAACAGGCAGTTAGCAATCAGCCCCAGCATTTT.

The CDR3 sequence: CASSRELNTEAFF. The CDR3 nucleotides are TGTGCCAGCAGTAGAGAGCTGAACACTGAAGCTTTCTTT. This chain uses TRBV6-4 with TRBJ1-1, with unresolved D. Germline-derived CDR1 and CDR2 are MRHNA and SNTAGT. This CDR3 region has 13 residues. V dropped 5 bases and J dropped 0 bases, with 7 bases sitting between them.

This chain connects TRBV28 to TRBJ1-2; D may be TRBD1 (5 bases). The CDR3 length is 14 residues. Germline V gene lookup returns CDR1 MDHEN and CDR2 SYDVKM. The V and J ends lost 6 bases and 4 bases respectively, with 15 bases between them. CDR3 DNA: TGTGCCAGCAGGGACCAGGGAGGGTCCTATGGCTACACCTTC. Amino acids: CASRDQGGSYGYTF.

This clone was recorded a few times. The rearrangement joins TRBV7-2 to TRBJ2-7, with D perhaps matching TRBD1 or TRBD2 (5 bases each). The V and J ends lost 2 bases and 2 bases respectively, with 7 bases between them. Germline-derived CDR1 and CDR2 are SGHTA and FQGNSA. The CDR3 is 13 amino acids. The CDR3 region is CASSLRGPYEQYF. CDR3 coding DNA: TGTGCCAGCAGCTTACGGGGCCCCTACGAGCAGTACTTC.

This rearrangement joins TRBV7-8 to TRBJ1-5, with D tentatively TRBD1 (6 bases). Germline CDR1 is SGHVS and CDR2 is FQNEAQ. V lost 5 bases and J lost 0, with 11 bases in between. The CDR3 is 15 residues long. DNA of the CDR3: TGTGCCAGCAGCGAAGACAGGAATAGCAATCAGCCCCAGCATTTT. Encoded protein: CASSEDRNSNQPQHF.

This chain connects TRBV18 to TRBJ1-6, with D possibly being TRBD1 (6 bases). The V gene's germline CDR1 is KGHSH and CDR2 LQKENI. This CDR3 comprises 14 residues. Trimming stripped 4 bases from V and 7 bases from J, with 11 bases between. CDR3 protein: CASSQDRLNSPLHF. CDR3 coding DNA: TGTGCCAGCTCACAAGACAGGCTCAATTCACCCCTCCACTTT. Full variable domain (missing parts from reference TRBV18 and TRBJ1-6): NAGVMQNPRHLVRRRGQEARLRCSPMKGHSHVYWYRQLPEEGLKFMVYLQKENIIDESGMPKERFSAEFPKEGPSILRIQQVVRGDSAAYFCASSQDRLNSPLHFGNGTRLTVT.

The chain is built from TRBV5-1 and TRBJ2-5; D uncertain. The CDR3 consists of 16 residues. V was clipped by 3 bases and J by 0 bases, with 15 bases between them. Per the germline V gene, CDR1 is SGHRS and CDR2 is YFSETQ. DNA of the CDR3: TGCGCCAGCAGCTCCGACCCCGCCAGGCACCAAGAGACCCAGTACTTC. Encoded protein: CASSSDPARHQETQYF.

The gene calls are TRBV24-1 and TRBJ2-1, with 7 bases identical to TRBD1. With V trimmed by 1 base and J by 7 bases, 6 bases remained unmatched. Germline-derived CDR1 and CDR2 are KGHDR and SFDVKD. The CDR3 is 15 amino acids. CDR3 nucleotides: TGTGCCACCAGTGATTTAGTAGGGGGCAGGAATGAGCAGTTCTTC. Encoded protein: CATSDLVGGRNEQFF.

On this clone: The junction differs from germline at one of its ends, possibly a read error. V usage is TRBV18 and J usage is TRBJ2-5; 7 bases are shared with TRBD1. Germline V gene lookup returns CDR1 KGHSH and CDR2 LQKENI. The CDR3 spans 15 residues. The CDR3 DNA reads TGTGCCAGCTCATCACCGGCGACAGGGCAAGAGACCCAGTACTTC. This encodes CASSSPATGQETQYF.

CDR3 protein: CASSQVRASGANVLTF. CDR3 coding DNA: TGTGCCAGCAGCCAGGTCCGGGCATCTGGGGCCAACGTCCTGACTTTC. The V gene is TRBV3-1 (or the pseudogene TRBV3-2), the J gene TRBJ2-6; D is unclear. Trimming removed 3 bases from V and 1 base from J, with 10 bases in between. CDR1 is LGHDT, CDR2 YNNKEL, per germline (reference sequence). This CDR3 spans 16 amino acids.

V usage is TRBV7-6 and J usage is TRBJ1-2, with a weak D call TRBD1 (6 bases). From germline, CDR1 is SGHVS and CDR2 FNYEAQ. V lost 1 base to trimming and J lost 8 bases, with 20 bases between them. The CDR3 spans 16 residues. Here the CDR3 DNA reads TGTGCCAGCAGCTTAGTTGCTGGGGGCGCCACTTCCGGCTACACCTTC. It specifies CASSLVAGGATSGYTF.

Written as DNA, the CDR3 is TGTGCCTGGAGTATTCAATGGGAGACCCAGTACTTC. As protein: CAWSIQWETQYF. V usage is TRBV30 and J usage is TRBJ2-5; no reliable D call. V was cut by 2 bases and J by 5 bases, with 9 bases left in between. The CDR3 contains 12 residues. Germline V gives CDR1 GTSNPN, CDR2 SVGIG (reference sequence).

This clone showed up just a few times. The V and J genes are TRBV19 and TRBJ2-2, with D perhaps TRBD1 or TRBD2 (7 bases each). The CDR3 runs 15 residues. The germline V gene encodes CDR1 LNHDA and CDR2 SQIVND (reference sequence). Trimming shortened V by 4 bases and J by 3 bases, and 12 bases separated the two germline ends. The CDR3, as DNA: TGTGCCAGTAGTACAGGGGGGGGCCACACCGGGGAGCTGTTTTTT. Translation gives CASSTGGGHTGELFF.

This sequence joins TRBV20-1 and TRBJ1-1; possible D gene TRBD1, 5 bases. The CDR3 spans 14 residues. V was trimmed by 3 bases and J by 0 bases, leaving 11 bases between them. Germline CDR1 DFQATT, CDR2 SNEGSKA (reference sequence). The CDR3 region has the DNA TGCAGTGCTAGTAAAGAGGGGATGAACACTGAAGCTTTCTTT. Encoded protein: CSASKEGMNTEAFF.

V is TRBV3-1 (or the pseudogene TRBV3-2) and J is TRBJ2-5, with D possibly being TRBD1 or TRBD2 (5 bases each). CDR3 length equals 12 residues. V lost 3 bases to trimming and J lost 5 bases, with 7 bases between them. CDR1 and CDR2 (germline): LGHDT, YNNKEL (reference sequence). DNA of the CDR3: TGTGCCAGCAGCCACGGGACGGAGACCCAGTACTTC. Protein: CASSHGTETQYF.

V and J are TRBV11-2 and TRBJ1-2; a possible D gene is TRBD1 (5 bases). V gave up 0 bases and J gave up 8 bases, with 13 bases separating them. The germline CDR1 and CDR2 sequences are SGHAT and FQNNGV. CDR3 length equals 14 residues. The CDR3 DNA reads TGTGCCAGCAGCTTAGATCGGGGCTCAAAGGGCTACACCTTC. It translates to CASSLDRGSKGYTF.

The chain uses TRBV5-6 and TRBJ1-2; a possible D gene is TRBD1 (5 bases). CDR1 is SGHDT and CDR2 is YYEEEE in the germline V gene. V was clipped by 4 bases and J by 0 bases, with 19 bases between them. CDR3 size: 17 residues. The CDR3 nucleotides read TGTGCCAGCAGCGCTCCGGGACGGTCAAGATCTAACTATGGCTACACCTTC. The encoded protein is CASSAPGRSRSNYGYTF.

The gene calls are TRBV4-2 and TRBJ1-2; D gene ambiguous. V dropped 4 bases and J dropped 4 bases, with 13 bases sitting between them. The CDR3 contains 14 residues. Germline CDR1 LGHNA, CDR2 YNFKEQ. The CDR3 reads CASSLDPNTYGYTF. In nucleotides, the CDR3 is TGTGCCAGCAGCCTGGACCCTAATACCTATGGCTACACCTTC.

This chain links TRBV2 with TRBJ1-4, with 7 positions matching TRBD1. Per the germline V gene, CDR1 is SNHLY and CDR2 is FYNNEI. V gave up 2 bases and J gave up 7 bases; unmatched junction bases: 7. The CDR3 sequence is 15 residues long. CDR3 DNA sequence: TGTGCCAGCAGTGAAAGCGGGACAGCTACTGAAAAACTGTTTTTT. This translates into CASSESGTATEKLFF. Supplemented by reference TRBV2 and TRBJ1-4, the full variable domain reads EPEVTQTPSHQVTQMGQEVILRCVPISNHLYFYWYRQILGQKVEFLVSFYNNEISEKSEIFDDQFSVERPDGSNFTLKIRSTKLEDSAMYFCASSESGTATEKLFFGSGTQLSVL.

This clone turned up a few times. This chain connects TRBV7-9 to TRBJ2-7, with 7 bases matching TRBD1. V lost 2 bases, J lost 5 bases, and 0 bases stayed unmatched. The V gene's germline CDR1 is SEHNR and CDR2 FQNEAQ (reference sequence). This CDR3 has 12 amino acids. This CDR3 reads CASSLTGDEQYF. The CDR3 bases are TGTGCCAGCAGCTTAACAGGGGACGAGCAGTACTTC.

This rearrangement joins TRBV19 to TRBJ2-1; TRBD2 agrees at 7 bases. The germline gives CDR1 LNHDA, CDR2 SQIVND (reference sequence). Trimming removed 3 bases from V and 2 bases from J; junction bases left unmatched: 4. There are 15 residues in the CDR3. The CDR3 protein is CASSIGGRTYNEQFF. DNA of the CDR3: TGTGCCAGTAGTATTGGCGGGAGAACCTACAATGAGCAGTTCTTC.

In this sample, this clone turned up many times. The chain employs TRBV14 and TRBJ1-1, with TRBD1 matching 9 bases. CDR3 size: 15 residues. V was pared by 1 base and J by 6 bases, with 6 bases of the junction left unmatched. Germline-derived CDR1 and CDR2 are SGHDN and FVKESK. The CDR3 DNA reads TGTGCCAGCAGCCAAGCGTACAGGGGGCTCGCTGAAGCTTTCTTT. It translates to CASSQAYRGLAEAFF.

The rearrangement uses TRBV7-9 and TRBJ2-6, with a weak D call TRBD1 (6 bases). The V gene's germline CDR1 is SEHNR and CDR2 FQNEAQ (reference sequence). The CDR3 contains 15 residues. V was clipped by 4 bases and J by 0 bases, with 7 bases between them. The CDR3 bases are TGTGCCAGCAGCTGGGACATCTCTGGGGCCAACGTCCTGACTTTC. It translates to CASSWDISGANVLTF. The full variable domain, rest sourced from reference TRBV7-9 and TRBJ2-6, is DTGVSQNPRHKITKRGQNVTFRCDPISEHNRLYWYRQTLGQGPEFLTYFQNEAQLEKSRLLSDRFSAERPKGSFSTLEIQRTEQGDSAMYLCASSWDISGANVLTFGAGSRLTVL.

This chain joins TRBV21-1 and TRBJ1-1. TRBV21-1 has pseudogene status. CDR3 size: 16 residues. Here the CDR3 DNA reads TGTGCCAGCAGCCTGGGGGATGGGGTTTTGAACACTGAAGCTTTCTTT. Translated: CASSLGDGVLNTEAFF.

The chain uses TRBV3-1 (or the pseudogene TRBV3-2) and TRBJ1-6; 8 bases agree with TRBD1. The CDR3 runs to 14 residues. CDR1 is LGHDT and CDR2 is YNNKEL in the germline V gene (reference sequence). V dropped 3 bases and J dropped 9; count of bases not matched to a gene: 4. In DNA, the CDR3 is TGTGCCAGCAGCCAGGGTGACAGGGGTTCACCCCTCCACTTT. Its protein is CASSQGDRGSPLHF.

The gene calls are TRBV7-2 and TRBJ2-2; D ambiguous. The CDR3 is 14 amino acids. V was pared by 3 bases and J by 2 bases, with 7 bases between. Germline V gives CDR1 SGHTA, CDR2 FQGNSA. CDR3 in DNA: TGTGCCAGCAGCTTCCGACAAAACACCGGGGAGCTGTTTTTT. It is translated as CASSFRQNTGELFF.